One sample yielded the 31 T cell receptor beta chains listed below, sequenced in a study of post-analysis software for immune sequencing data. cDNA libraries for TCR beta contained unique molecular identifiers. One entry per CDR3 protein results from TCRdb running MiXCR on the PCR reads. The table records 600,000 to 750,000 distinct CDR3 sequences, 55% to 60% of them present only once. No antigen has been identified for these receptors. Study observations and caveats: Patients had higher frequencies than controls of five TRBV segments, including TRBV5-6, TRBV5-1 and TRBV20-1.

The sequencing input was blood. These TCRs come from a girl aged 2 to 10 with multiple sclerosis.

The chain employs TRBV20-1 and TRBJ1-6, with D perhaps TRBD1 (5 bases). Germline CDR1 and CDR2: DFQATT and SNEGSKA (reference sequence). There are 14 residues in the CDR3. Trimming took off 5 bases at V and 6 bases at J, with 14 bases between the two ends. CDR3 loop: CSARLGGANSPLHF. The DNA for the CDR3 is TGCAGTGCTCGCCTGGGGGGAGCTAATTCACCCCTCCACTTT.

Points on this clonotype: One junction end does not reproduce the germline sequence, and a read error may be involved. J is TRBJ2-7 and V is TRBV7-6; 9 bases map to TRBD1. CDR1 and CDR2 (germline): SGHVS, FNYEAQ. This CDR3 is built from 15 residues. CDR3 in amino acids: CASSLGTGERDERYF. CDR3 DNA sequence: TGTGCCAGCAGCTTAGGGACAGGGGAAAGAGACGAGCGGTACTTC.

The genes are TRBV7-2 and TRBJ2-4; D is undetermined. The J call could be wrong; TRBJ2-5 is a better fit for the DNA end. The CDR3 spans 14 residues. Germline V lookup: CDR1 SGHTA, CDR2 FQGNSA. CDR3 in amino acids: CASRIVSRSETQYF. The CDR3 bases are TGTGCCAGCAGAATAGTGTCCCGCTCAGAGACCCAGTACTTC.

This clonotype has more than one count but fewer than ten. The chain carries TRBV19 and TRBJ2-7; D ambiguous. This CDR3 is built from 13 residues. Trimming cost V 8 bases and J 1 base, with 12 bases left between them. CDR1 and CDR2 (germline): LNHDA, SQIVND (reference sequence). The CDR3: CASAPGRSYEQYF. CDR3 sequence (DNA): TGTGCCAGTGCACCTGGACGTTCCTACGAGCAGTACTTC.

This sequence joins TRBV7-2 and TRBJ2-2, with D perhaps being TRBD1 or TRBD2 (6 bases each). Germline CDR1 is SGHTA and CDR2 is FQGNSA. There are 14 residues in the CDR3. The V and J ends lost 4 bases and 5 bases respectively, with 11 bases between them. The chain's CDR3 is CASSSGGWTGELFF. CDR3 bases: TGTGCCAGCAGCTCCGGGGGCTGGACCGGGGAGCTGTTTTTT.

This chain uses TRBV9 with TRBJ1-6, with D uncertain. V shed 2 bases and J shed 9 bases, with 15 bases lying between them. This CDR3 spans 15 amino acids. Germline CDR1 and CDR2: SGDLS and YYNGEE. CDR3 protein: CASSVGGSSGSPLHF. The CDR3 DNA follows: TGTGCCAGCAGCGTGGGAGGTTCATCAGGTTCACCCCTCCACTTT.

The chain employs TRBV24-1 and TRBJ1-1; 7 bases line up with TRBD1. This CDR3 is 13 amino acids long. V was pared by 7 bases and J by 1 base, with 2 bases of the junction left unmatched. The germline CDR1 and CDR2 sequences are KGHDR and SFDVKD. CDR3 sequence (DNA): TGTGCCACCAGACAGGGGCCGAACACTGAAGCTTTCTTT. This codes for CATRQGPNTEAFF.

The chain combines TRBV25-1 with TRBJ2-7, with TRBD2 matching 7 bases. Germline V gene data show CDR1 as MGHDK and CDR2 as SYGVNS. Unmatched junction bases numbered 6, after V lost 4 bases and J lost 0 bases. This CDR3 comprises 15 residues. CDR3 coding DNA: TGTGCCAGCAGTGGGCTAGCGGAGAGCTCCTACGAGCAGTACTTC. Encoded protein: CASSGLAESSYEQYF.

The genes are TRBV5-1 and TRBJ2-3; no firm D call. The CDR3 runs 14 residues. The V and J ends lost 4 bases and 2 bases respectively, with 11 bases between them. Germline V lookup: CDR1 SGHRS, CDR2 YFSETQ. For the CDR3, the DNA is TGCGCCAGCAGCGTAGTAGATCTCACAGATACGCAGTATTTT. It specifies CASSVVDLTDTQYF.

The chain couples TRBV11-2 to TRBJ1-2; TRBD1 aligns across 11 bases. The CDR3 contains 19 residues. The V gene end was trimmed by 0 bases and the J gene end by 0 bases; junction bases not matched to a gene: 9. Germline V gives CDR1 SGHAT, CDR2 FQNNGV. CDR3 sequence reads: CASSLDRGTGGRSNYGYTF. CDR3 bases: TGTGCCAGCAGCTTAGATAGAGGGACAGGGGGACGATCTAACTATGGCTACACCTTC.

This clonotype was observed a few times. The gene calls are TRBV12-5 and TRBJ2-7; a weak D match, TRBD2 (6 bases). The V end lost 2 bases, the J end lost 3 bases, and 8 bases lay between the germline ends. CDR1 is LGHNT and CDR2 is FRNRAP in the germline V gene. This CDR3 contains 13 residues. The CDR3, as DNA: TGTGCTAGTGGTTTGCGGGAGCGCTACGAGCAGTACTTC. The encoded protein is CASGLRERYEQYF.

This clonotype has more than one count but fewer than ten. CDR3 nucleotides: TGTGCCAGCAGCTTACGGGATCTTGAGACCCAGTACTTC. This sequence encodes CASSLRDLETQYF. The chain has TRBV7-2 and TRBJ2-5; D possibly corresponds to TRBD2 (5 bases). V lost 2 bases and J 5 bases, leaving 9 bases between the germline ends. From germline, CDR1 is SGHTA and CDR2 FQGNSA. CDR3 length: 13 residues.

This clonotype was found once. V and J are TRBV12-3 or TRBV12-4 and TRBJ2-2; TRBD2 agrees at 8 bases. The CDR3 extends over 15 amino acids. With 4 bases clipped from V and 0 bases from J, the junction kept 1 base outside the gene matches. In nucleotides, the CDR3 is TGTGCCAGCAGTTACGGGGGGGCGAACACCGGGGAGCTGTTTTTT. Amino acid sequence: CASSYGGANTGELFF.

This clonotype was seen a handful of times. The CDR3 sequence is CSVTRQGMAKNIQYF. The CDR3 region has the DNA TGCAGCGTGACGAGACAGGGCATGGCCAAAAACATTCAGTACTTC. The rearrangement joins TRBV29-1 to TRBJ2-4, with 7 bases that match TRBD1. V was clipped by 6 bases and J by 1 base; unmatched bases: 9. Looked up from germline, CDR1 is SQVTM and CDR2 is ANQGSEA. CDR3 length: 15 amino acids.

This chain links TRBV6-5 with TRBJ2-7; a possible D gene is TRBD1 (5 bases). The J call is uncertain, as TRBJ2-5 better fits the DNA end. The length of the CDR3 is 15 residues. The germline V gene has CDR1 MNHEY and CDR2 SVGAGI. CDR3 nucleotide sequence: TGTGCCAGCAGTTCCTTAACCCTTCTGGGGCAGACCCAGTACTTC. Residues: CASSSLTLLGQTQYF.

J is TRBJ2-1 and V is TRBV10-1; no clear D. V shed 7 bases and J shed 8 bases, with 15 bases lying between them. The CDR3 is made up of 13 amino acids. Germline CDR1 reads WNHNN; CDR2 reads SYGVQD (reference sequence). CDR3 amino acids: CASTPTLWDEQFF. CDR3 DNA: TGCGCCAGCACCCCAACCCTTTGGGATGAGCAGTTCTTC.

The chain carries TRBV27 and TRBJ2-3; D is possibly TRBD1 (7 bases). The CDR3 contains 16 residues. Trimming took off 5 bases at V and 2 bases at J, with 17 bases between the two ends. Germline V CDR1 and CDR2: MNHEY, SMNVEV (reference sequence). In DNA, the CDR3 is TGTGCCAGCAGTGTAGCAGGGGGGCTACTCACAGATACGCAGTATTTT. It specifies CASSVAGGLLTDTQYF.

The chain is built from TRBV20-1 and TRBJ1-1, with 8 bases aligning to TRBD1. CDR3 size: 15 residues. V lost 2 bases, J lost 4 bases, and 9 bases stayed unmatched. CDR1 is DFQATT and CDR2 is SNEGSKA in the germline V gene (reference sequence). This CDR3 reads CSARNDRGSGTEAFF. For the CDR3, the DNA is TGCAGTGCTAGAAACGACAGGGGTTCGGGCACTGAAGCTTTCTTT.

In this sample, this clonotype turned up a few times. The V call is TRBV3-1, the J call TRBJ2-3; D not certain. The CDR3 is 15 residues long. Germline V gene data show CDR1 as LGHDT and CDR2 as YNNKEL (reference sequence). V dropped 1 base and J dropped 2 bases, with 10 bases sitting between them. CDR3 residues: CASSQGVRLTDTQYF. The CDR3 DNA reads TGTGCCAGCAGCCAAGGAGTACGTCTCACAGATACGCAGTATTTT.

The chain recombines TRBV29-1 with TRBJ1-1; D is undetermined. The CDR3 sequence is 12 residues long. Trimming shortened V by 2 bases and J by 6 bases, and 10 bases separated the two germline ends. Germline CDR1 reads SQVTM; CDR2 reads ANQGSEA. The DNA for the CDR3 is TGCAGCGTTGAACGCGGGGAGGCTGAAGCTTTCTTT. Encoded protein: CSVERGEAEAFF.

This clonotype was detected a few times. The chain links TRBV7-3 to TRBJ2-1; 8 bases are shared with TRBD1. The CDR3 has 16 residues. Trimming removed 2 bases from V and 1 base from J; junction bases left unmatched: 4. Germline loops: CDR1 SGHTA, CDR2 FQGTGA. The CDR3 coding sequence is TGTGCCAGCAGCTTAGGGACAGGCCTTTCCTACAATGAGCAGTTCTTC. It translates to CASSLGTGLSYNEQFF.

The chain links TRBV5-7 to TRBJ2-3; D may be TRBD1 (6 bases). TRBV5-7 is assigned to the ORF class and has an uncertain function. V gave up 4 bases and J gave up 0 bases, with 15 bases separating them. The CDR3 has 16 residues. CDR3 protein: CASSANRDISTDTQYF. For the CDR3, the DNA is TGTGCCAGCAGCGCTAACCGGGACATTAGCACAGATACGCAGTATTTT.

The J gene is TRBJ2-7, the V gene TRBV7-9, with TRBD1 identical over 9 bases. Germline V gives CDR1 SEHNR, CDR2 FQNEAQ (reference sequence). This CDR3 is 15 amino acids long. Trimming took 7 bases from V and 0 from J; bases not matched to a gene: 7. The CDR3 loop reads CASTLGTGSSYEQYF. CDR3 nucleotides: TGTGCCAGCACCCTCGGGACAGGGAGCTCCTACGAGCAGTACTTC.

The CDR3 loop is CASSQRGVLQETQYF. CDR3 nucleotide sequence: TGTGCCAGCAGCCAGCGGGGGGTCCTCCAAGAGACCCAGTACTTC. The chain uses TRBV7-8 and TRBJ2-5; TRBD2 matches 9 bases. This CDR3 contains 15 residues. Looked up from germline, CDR1 is SGHVS and CDR2 is FQNEAQ. V lost 5 bases and J lost 1; bases outside the gene matches: 5.

The V gene is TRBV5-1, the J gene TRBJ1-1; possible D gene TRBD1, 5 bases. The CDR3 spans 14 residues. V shed 4 bases and J shed 2 bases, with 12 bases lying between them. Germline V lookup: CDR1 SGHRS, CDR2 YFSETQ. For the CDR3, the DNA is TGCGCCAGCAGCATGGGACCAAGCAACACTGAAGCTTTCTTT. Residues: CASSMGPSNTEAFF.

The V and J genes are TRBV29-1 and TRBJ2-6; TRBD1 matches 8 bases. This CDR3 is 16 amino acids long. V trimming: 6 bases; J trimming: 3 bases; junction bases outside the gene matches: 10. In germline, CDR1 is SQVTM, CDR2 ANQGSEA. CDR3 residues: CSVRDRLRFGANVLTF. The CDR3 DNA follows: TGCAGCGTGCGGGACAGGTTGAGATTTGGGGCCAACGTCCTGACTTTC. The whole variable domain, remainder taken from reference TRBV29-1 and TRBJ2-6, is SAVISQKPSRDICQRGTSLTIQCQVDSQVTMMFWYRQQPGQSLTLIATANQGSEATYESGFVIDKFPISRPNLTFSTLTVSNMSPEDSSIYLCSVRDRLRFGANVLTFGAGSRLTVL.

Notes on this clonotype: Relative to the germline gene, one junction end is altered; a read error may explain this. V is TRBV7-2 and J is TRBJ2-2; D gene unclear. This CDR3 is 17 amino acids long. Germline V gene sequence: CDR1 SGHTA, CDR2 FQGNSA. The CDR3 protein is CASILSSSQTNTGELFF. The CDR3, as DNA: TGTGCCAGCATCCTTTCCAGTTCCCAGACGAACACCGGAGAGCTGTTTTTT.

This chain joins TRBV6-1 and TRBJ1-2; a weak D match, TRBD1 (6 bases). The CDR3 length is 14 residues. The germline CDR1 and CDR2 sequences are MNHNS and SASEGT. Trimming cost V 7 bases and J 3 bases, with 15 bases left between them. The CDR3 region is CASIVGRGDYGYTF. CDR3 nucleotide sequence: TGTGCCAGCATTGTGGGCAGGGGTGACTATGGCTACACCTTC.

This chain links TRBV12-3 or TRBV12-4 with TRBJ2-5, with 10 bases identical to TRBD2. The closer fit of TRBJ2-7 to the DNA end suggests the J call may be wrong. This CDR3 comprises 13 residues. CDR3 protein: CASSSRLAGEQYF. The DNA for the CDR3 is TGTGCCAGCAGTTCCCGACTAGCGGGCGAGCAGTACTTC.

The chain joins TRBV7-6 to TRBJ2-3; 8 bases are a match to TRBD1. V dropped 4 bases and J dropped 5; count of bases not matched to a gene: 8. The CDR3 totals 15 residues. CDR1 is SGHVS, CDR2 FNYEAQ, per germline. CDR3 sequence reads: CASSSQGAGEDTQYF. DNA for the CDR3: TGTGCCAGCAGCTCCCAGGGGGCCGGGGAAGATACGCAGTATTTT.

The CDR3 reads CASSLGGGIQGPPQHF. The CDR3 region has the DNA TGTGCCAGCAGTTTGGGGGGGGGAATACAGGGCCCGCCCCAGCATTTT. The V gene is TRBV12-3 or TRBV12-4, the J gene TRBJ1-5; TRBD1 is a possible D gene (6 bases). Trimming removed 3 bases at V and 9 bases at J, with 21 bases between. The CDR3 totals 16 residues.